A few counts support the clone carrying this T cell receptor beta chain. These data originate in a study of blood T cell repertoires in COVID-19. Germline CDR1 and CDR2: SNHLY and FYNNEI. The V end lost 3 bases, the J end lost 1 base, and 10 bases lay between the germline ends. The CDR3 runs 15 residues. Methods used by the authors: Nucleated cell counts were estimated from reference gene primer amplification. Profiling relied on immunoSEQ multiplex PCR, and the TCRdb table lists in-frame clones only, not all of them. V and J calls and clone size are as listed in that table; D and trimming were resolved from the DNA. The table has roughly 50,000 clones, approximately 90% seen once.

The clonotype comes from a woman aged 40 to 55 with active COVID-19. The gene calls are TRBV2 and TRBJ1-5; unclear D gene. What was sequenced was peripheral blood. CDR3 DNA sequence: TGTGCCAGCAGTGAGGGAGGGTGGAGCAATCAGCCCCAGCATTTT. Its translation: CASSEGGWSNQPQHF. The entire variable domain, with the rest obtained from reference TRBV2 and TRBJ1-5, is as follows: EPEVTQTPSHQVTQMGQEVILRCVPISNHLYFYWYRQILGQKVEFLVSFYNNEISEKSEIFDDQFSVERPDGSNFTLKIRSTKLEDSAMYFCASSEGGWSNQPQHFGDGTRLSIL.